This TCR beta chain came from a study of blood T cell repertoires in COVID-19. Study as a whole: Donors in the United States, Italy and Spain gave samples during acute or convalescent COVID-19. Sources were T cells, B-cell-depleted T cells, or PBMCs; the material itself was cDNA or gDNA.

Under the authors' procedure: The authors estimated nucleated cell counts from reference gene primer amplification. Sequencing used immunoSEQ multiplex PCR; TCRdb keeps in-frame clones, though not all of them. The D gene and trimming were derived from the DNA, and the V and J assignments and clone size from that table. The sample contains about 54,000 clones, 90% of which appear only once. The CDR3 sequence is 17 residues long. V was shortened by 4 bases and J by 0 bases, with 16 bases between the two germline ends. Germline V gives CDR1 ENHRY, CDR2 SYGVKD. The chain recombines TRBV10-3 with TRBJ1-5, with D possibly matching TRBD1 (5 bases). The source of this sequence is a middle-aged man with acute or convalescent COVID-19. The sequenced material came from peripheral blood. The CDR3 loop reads CAISGEPGRNSNQPQHF. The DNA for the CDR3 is TGTGCCATCAGTGGTGAGCCAGGGCGGAATAGCAATCAGCCCCAGCATTTT.